These T cell receptor beta chains were read from a single sample in a study of T cells expressing NK-cell markers. TCRdb derives one entry per CDR3 protein from the 5' RACE reads, leaving out DNA. The repertoire shows roughly 170,000 distinct CDR3 sequences; the top ten hold roughly 20%. Sequencing was performed on blood T cells: a sorted CD56 or NKG2C T cell subset, CD4+ or CD8+ T cells, or bulk PBMC T cells (not recorded which). All receptors come from a woman between 18 and 69 years old in good health. Both conserved end residues are part of each CDR3. The order of the fields is J gene, V gene, CDR3 length, CDR3 protein.

TRBJ1-2 TRBV6-2/TRBV6-3 14 CASRGRTVAGGYTF
TRBJ2-7 TRBV12-3/TRBV12-4 15 CASTGQVEGSYEQYF
TRBJ2-5 TRBV20-1 16 CSARAVKSGPQETQYF
TRBJ2-1 TRBV18 20 CASSPPLGQIAGGPGDEQFF
TRBJ1-2 TRBV4-1 14 CASSQADGNYGYTF
TRBJ1-5 TRBV10-2 14 CASSEWRGNQPQHF
TRBJ2-2 TRBV29-1 17 CSVLPRFSGRGTGELFF
TRBJ2-7 TRBV2 13 CASSEALGGQGYF
TRBJ2-1 TRBV7-3 18 CASSLTVASGRASNEQFF
TRBJ2-5 TRBV12-3/TRBV12-4 13 CASLSSGEETQYF
TRBJ1-2 TRBV10-3 14 CAIRGDSRVYGYTF
TRBJ2-1 TRBV5-1 15 CASSLGAGGTNEQFF
TRBJ1-3 TRBV3-1 18 CASSQGIRGSGSGNTIYF
TRBJ2-7 TRBV5-6 16 CASSFESGSSSYEQYF
TRBJ1-5 TRBV7-9 15 CASSSAYGPAQPQHF
TRBJ2-1 TRBV7-2 14 CASSSTRDYNEQFF
TRBJ2-1 TRBV5-1 14 CASSLPSSYNEQFF
TRBJ2-7 TRBV7-9 17 CASSPLRPGLQPYEQYF
TRBJ2-5 TRBV9 16 CASSAQNSGGYETQYF
TRBJ2-5 TRBV20-1 16 CSARVLAPNFEETQYF
TRBJ1-4 TRBV20-1 15 CSASFRAGANEKLFF
TRBJ1-3 TRBV6-5 15 CASSPVTASGNTIYF
TRBJ2-7 TRBV24-1 15 CATSEGQGSSYEQYF
TRBJ1-4 TRBV1 15 CTSSQVSRGREKLFF
TRBJ2-7 TRBV5-1 14 CASSLTGSSYEQYF
TRBJ2-3 TRBV7-3 17 CASSAQLAGGPTDTQYF
TRBJ1-1 TRBV5-1 14 CASSRTWTGDEAFF
TRBJ2-3 TRBV20-1 17 CSASPGGAGRSTDTQYF
TRBJ1-5 TRBV6-2/TRBV6-3 12 CASSARDQPQHF
TRBJ2-3 TRBV12-3/TRBV12-4 16 CASSFGTGPSTDTQYF
TRBJ2-3 TRBV10-3 16 CAISGGRGVAPDTQYF
TRBJ1-5 TRBV9 14 CASSVTGNNQPQHF
TRBJ2-1 TRBV6-1 17 CASSAVGASGKVNEQFF
TRBJ2-1 TRBV12-3/TRBV12-4 12 CASIRGGNEQFF
TRBJ2-1 TRBV12-3/TRBV12-4 17 CASIPGTSGSFIHEQFF
TRBJ2-2 TRBV3-1 15 CASGTGSFDTGELFF
TRBJ2-2 TRBV7-7 14 CASSPTSGIGELFF
TRBJ2-1 TRBV5-1 14 CASSRDYSYNEQFF
TRBJ2-1 TRBV5-1 16 CASSLAPGTNYNEQFF
TRBJ2-7 TRBV7-6 14 CASSLRTGKNEQYF
TRBJ2-3 TRBV3-1 16 CASSQGNSGRADTQYF
TRBJ2-5 TRBV7-6 16 CASSLLAGAAQETQYF
TRBJ2-2 TRBV12-3/TRBV12-4 14 CASSLVEFTGELFF
TRBJ1-5 TRBV25-1 15 CASSDPGQGSQPQHF
TRBJ1-1 TRBV28 14 CASSSTGLNTEAFF
TRBJ1-6 TRBV20-1 14 CSAREVRDNSPLHF
TRBJ2-7 TRBV6-1 16 CASSALSQRRPVEQYF
TRBJ1-5 TRBV20-1 15 CSARDMSSSNQPQHF
TRBJ2-2 TRBV20-1 14 CSAASTTNTGELFF
TRBJ2-2 TRBV9 14 CASSVTSNTGELFF
TRBJ2-3 TRBV5-1 14 CASSLGGSTDTQYF
TRBJ2-3 TRBV20-1 14 CSARPAGARYTQYF
TRBJ1-1 TRBV7-8 14 CASRRTGEGTEAFF
TRBJ1-1 TRBV20-1 13 CSARDGGRSEAFF
TRBJ1-2 TRBV5-4 14 CASGRSPPDYGYTF
TRBJ2-1 TRBV9 13 CASSVGSLNEQFF
TRBJ2-2 TRBV5-1 14 CASSLFQTPGELFF
TRBJ1-5 TRBV7-2 14 CASSLGSYNQPQHF